The entry that follows covers one T cell receptor (beta chain) sequence. Antigen unknown. Unmatched junction bases numbered 12, after V lost 3 bases and J lost 5 bases. The CDR3 runs to 16 residues. Looked up from germline, CDR1 is SGHAT and CDR2 is FQDESV (reference sequence). This record belongs to a study of cytomegalovirus exposure and HLA in healthy donors. Study overall: From 150 million to 200 million T cells, an earlier analysis saw 110 million or so unique TCR beta sequences.

PCR employed 60 Vbeta and 13 Jbeta primers. Measured with immunoSEQ multiplex PCR; TCRdb has only the in-frame clones, and not every one. This sample has around 190,000 clones, with about 83% found just once. General study results and limits: Most CMV-associated TCR beta chains were later found to appear HLA-restricted. A further, later analysis showed that HLA-associated TCR beta chains (compared with equally common others) were more clonally expanded. The study designated 160 or so TCR beta chains cytomegalovirus-associated.

The receptor's source is a man in his forties in good health and CMV-seropositive. Sequences were obtained from PBMCs. This chain connects TRBV11-1 to TRBJ2-7; TRBD1 aligns across 8 bases. The CDR3 loop reads CASSLGPQGAGNEQYF. In DNA form, the CDR3 reads TGTGCCAGCAGCTTGGGACCCCAGGGGGCAGGAAACGAGCAGTACTTC. Variable domain in full (rest from reference TRBV11-1 and TRBJ2-7): EAEVAQSPRYKITEKSQAVAFWCDPISGHATLYWYRQILGQGPELLVQFQDESVVDDSQLPKDRFSAERLKGVDSTLKIQPAELGDSAMYLCASSLGPQGAGNEQYFGPGTRLTVT.